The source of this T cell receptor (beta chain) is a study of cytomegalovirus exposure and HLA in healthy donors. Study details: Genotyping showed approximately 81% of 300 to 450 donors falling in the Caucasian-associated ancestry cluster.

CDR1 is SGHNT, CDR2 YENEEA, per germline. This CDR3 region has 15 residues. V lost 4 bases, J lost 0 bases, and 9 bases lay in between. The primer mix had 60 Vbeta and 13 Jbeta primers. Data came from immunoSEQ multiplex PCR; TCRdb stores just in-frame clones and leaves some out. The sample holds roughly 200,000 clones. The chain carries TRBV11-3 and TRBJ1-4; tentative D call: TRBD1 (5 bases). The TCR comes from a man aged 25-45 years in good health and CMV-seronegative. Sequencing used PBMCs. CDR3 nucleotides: TGTGCCAGCAGCTACCCGGGGGCAACTAATGAAAAACTGTTTTTT. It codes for CASSYPGATNEKLFF.